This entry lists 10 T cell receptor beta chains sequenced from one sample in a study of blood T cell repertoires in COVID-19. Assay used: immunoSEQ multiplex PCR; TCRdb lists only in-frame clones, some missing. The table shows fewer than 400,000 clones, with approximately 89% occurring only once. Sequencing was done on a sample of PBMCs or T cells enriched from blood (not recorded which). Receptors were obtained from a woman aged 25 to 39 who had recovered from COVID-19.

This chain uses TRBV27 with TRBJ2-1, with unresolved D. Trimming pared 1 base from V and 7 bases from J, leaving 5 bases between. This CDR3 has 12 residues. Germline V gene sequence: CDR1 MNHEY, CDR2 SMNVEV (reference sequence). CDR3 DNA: TGTGCCAGCAGTTTATACGGGAATGAGCAGTTCTTC. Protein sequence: CASSLYGNEQFF.

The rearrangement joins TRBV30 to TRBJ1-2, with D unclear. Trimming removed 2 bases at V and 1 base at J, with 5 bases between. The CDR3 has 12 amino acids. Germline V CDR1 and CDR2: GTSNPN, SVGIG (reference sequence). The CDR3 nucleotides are TGTGCCTGGAGTACAGATAACTATGGCTACACCTTC. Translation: CAWSTDNYGYTF.

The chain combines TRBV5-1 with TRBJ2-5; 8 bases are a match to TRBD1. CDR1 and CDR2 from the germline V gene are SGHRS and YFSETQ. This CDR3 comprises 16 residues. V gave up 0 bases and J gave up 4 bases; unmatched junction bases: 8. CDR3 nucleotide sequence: TGCGCCAGCAGCTTGGCTCCAGGACAGGGTGGAGAGACCCAGTACTTC. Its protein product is CASSLAPGQGGETQYF.

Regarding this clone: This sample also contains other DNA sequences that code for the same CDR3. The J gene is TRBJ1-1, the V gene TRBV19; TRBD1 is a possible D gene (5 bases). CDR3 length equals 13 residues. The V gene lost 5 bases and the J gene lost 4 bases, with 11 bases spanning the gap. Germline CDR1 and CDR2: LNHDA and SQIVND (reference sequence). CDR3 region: CASSVQGGTEAFF. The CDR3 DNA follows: TGTGCCAGTAGTGTCCAGGGAGGCACTGAAGCTTTCTTT.

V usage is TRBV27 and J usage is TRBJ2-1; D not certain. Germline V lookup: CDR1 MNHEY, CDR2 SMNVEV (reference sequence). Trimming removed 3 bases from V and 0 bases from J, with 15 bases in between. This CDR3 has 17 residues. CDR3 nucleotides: TGTGCCAGCAGTTTCCCTCTCGAAACGAGCTCCTACAATGAGCAGTTCTTC. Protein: CASSFPLETSSYNEQFF.

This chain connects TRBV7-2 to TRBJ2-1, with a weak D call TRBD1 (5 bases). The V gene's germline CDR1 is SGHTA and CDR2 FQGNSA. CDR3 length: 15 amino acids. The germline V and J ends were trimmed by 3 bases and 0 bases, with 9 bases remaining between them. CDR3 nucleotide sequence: TGTGCCAGCAGCTTCCACGACAGCTCCTACAATGAGCAGTTCTTC. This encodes CASSFHDSSYNEQFF.

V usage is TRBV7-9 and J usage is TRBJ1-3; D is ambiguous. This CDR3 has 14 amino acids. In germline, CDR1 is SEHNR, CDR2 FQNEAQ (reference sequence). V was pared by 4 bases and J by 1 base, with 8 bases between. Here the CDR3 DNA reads TGTGCCAGCAGCTCAGACACGTCTGGAAACACCATATATTTT. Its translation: CASSSDTSGNTIYF.

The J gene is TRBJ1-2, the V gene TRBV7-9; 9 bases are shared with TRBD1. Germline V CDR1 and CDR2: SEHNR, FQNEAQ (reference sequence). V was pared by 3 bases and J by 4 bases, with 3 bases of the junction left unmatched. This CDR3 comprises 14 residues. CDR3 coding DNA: TGTGCCAGCAGCTTGGACAGGGGAGTCTATGGCTACACCTTC. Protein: CASSLDRGVYGYTF.

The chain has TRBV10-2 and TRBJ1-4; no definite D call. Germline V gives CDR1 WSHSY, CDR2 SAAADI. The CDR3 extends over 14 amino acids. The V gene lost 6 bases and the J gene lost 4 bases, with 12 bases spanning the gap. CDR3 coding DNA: TGCGCCAGCAGCCAGGCGGGGAGTAATGAAAAACTGTTTTTT. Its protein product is CASSQAGSNEKLFF.

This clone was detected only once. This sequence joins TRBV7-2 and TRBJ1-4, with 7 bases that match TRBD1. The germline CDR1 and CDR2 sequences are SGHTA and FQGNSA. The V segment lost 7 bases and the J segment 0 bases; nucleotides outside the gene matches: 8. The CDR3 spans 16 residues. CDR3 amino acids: CASTLRQGATNEKLFF. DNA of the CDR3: TGTGCCAGCACCCTCCGGCAGGGGGCAACTAATGAAAAACTGTTTTTT.